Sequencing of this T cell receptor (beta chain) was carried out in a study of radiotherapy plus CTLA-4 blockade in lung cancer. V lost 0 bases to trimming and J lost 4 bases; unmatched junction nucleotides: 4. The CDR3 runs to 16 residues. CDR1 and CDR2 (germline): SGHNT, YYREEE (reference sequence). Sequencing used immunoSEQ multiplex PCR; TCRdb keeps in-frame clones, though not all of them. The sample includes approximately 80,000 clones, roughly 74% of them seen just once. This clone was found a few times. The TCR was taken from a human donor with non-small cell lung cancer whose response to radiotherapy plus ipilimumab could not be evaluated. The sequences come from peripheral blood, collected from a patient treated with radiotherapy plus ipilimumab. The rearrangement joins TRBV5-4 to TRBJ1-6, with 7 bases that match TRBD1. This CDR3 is CASSLGGTAYNSPLHF. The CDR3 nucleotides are TGTGCCAGCAGCTTGGGGGGGACAGCTTATAATTCACCCCTCCACTTT.